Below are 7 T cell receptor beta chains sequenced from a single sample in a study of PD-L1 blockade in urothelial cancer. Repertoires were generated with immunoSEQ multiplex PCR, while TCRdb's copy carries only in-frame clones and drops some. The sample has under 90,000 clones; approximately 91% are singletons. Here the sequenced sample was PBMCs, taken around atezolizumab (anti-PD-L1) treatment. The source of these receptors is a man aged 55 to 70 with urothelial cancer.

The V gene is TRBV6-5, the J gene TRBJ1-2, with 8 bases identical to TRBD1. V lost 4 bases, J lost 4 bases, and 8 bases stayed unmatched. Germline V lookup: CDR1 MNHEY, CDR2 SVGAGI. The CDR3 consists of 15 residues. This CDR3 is CASSSRGLEAYGYTF. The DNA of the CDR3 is TGTGCCAGCAGTTCCAGGGGGCTGGAAGCCTATGGCTACACCTTC.

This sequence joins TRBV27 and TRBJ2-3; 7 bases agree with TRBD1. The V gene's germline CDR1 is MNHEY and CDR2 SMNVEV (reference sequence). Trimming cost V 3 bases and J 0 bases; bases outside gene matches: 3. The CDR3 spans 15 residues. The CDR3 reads CASSFVGQSTDTQYF. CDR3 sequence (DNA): TGTGCCAGCAGTTTTGTGGGACAGAGCACAGATACGCAGTATTTT.

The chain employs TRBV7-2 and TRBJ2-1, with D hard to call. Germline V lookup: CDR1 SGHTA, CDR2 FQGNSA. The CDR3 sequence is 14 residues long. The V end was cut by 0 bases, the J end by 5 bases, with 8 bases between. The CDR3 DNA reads TGTGCCAGCAGCTTAGCCTCGCGAAACAATGAGCAGTTCTTC. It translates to CASSLASRNNEQFF.

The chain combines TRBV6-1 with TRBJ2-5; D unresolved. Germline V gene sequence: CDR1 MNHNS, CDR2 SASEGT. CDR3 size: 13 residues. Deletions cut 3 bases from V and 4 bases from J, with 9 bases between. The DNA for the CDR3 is TGTGCCAGCAGTGATCTGTCAGGAGAGACCCAGTACTTC. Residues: CASSDLSGETQYF.

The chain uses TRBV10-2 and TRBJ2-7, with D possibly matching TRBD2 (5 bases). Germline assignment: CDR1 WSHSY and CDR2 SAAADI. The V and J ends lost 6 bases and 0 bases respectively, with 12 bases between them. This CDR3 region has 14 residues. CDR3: CASRRAGSSYEQYF. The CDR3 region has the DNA TGCGCCAGCAGGAGGGCCGGTTCCTCCTACGAGCAGTACTTC.

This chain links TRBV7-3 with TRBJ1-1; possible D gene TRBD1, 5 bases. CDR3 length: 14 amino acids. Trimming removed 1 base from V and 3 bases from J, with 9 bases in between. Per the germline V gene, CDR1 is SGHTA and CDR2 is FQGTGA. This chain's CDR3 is CASSLSSGYTEAFF. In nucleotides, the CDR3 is TGTGCCAGCAGCTTAAGCTCAGGGTACACTGAAGCTTTCTTT.

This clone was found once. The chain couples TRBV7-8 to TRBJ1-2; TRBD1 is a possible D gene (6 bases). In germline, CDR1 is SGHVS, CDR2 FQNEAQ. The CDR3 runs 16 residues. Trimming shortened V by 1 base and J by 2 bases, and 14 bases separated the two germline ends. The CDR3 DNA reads TGTGCCAGCAGCTTAGTTTTCGGGGGGCAGAACTATGGCTACACCTTC. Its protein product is CASSLVFGGQNYGYTF. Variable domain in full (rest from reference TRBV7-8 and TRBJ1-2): GAGVSQSPRYKVAKRGQDVALRCDPISGHVSLFWYQQALGQGPEFLTYFQNEAQLDKSGLPSDRFFAERPEGSVSTLKIQRTQQEDSAVYLCASSLVFGGQNYGYTFGSGTRLTVV.